The sequence of this T cell receptor (beta chain) was determined in a study of somatic mutations in cytotoxic T cells in rheumatoid arthritis. Study conclusions and caveats: No age-related increase in CD8+ clonality was seen in healthy controls, but one was seen in rheumatoid arthritis patients.

Trimming pared 7 bases from V and 4 bases from J, leaving 20 bases between. The CDR3 contains 15 residues. CDR1 and CDR2 (germline): MDHEN, SYDVKM. Produced via immunoSEQ multiplex PCR; TCRdb's table is partial and in-frame only. Here the sample spans 10,000 to 15,000 clones, 78% being singletons. About this clone itself: The antigen remains undetermined.

Sequencing used CD8+ T cells sorted from blood. The source is an adult with rheumatoid arthritis. The rearrangement uses TRBV28 and TRBJ2-7; perhaps TRBD1 as D (6 bases). CDR3 in amino acids: CASTLGLDSPYEQYF. The CDR3, as DNA: TGTGCCAGCACCCTAGGGTTGGACAGCCCTTACGAGCAGTACTTC. Full variable domain (remainder filled in from reference TRBV28 and TRBJ2-7): DVKVTQSSRYLVKRTGEKVFLECVQDMDHENMFWYRQDPGLGLRLIYFSYDVKMKEKGDIPEGYSVSREKKERFSLILESASTNQTSMYLCASTLGLDSPYEQYFGPGTRLTVT.